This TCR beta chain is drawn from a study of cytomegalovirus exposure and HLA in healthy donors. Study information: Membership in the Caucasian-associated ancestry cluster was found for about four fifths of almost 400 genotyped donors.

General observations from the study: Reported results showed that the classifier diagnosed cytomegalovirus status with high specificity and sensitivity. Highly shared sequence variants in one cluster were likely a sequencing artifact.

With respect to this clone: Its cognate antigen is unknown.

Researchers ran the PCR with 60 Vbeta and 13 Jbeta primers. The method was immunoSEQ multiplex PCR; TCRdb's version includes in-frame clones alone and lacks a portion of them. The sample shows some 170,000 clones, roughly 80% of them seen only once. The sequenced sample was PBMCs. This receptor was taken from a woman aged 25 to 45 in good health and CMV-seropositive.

As DNA, the CDR3 is TGTGCCAGTAGTACCACCGGGACAGGGAAAGAGACCCAGTACTTC. This translates into CASSTTGTGKETQYF. The rearrangement uses TRBV19 and TRBJ2-5, with 9 positions matching TRBD1. The CDR3 has 15 residues. V was clipped by 4 bases and J by 3 bases; unmatched bases: 6. The germline CDR1 and CDR2 sequences are LNHDA and SQIVND (reference sequence).